What follows describes a single TCR beta chain. The antigen remains undetermined. The data are from a study of T-cell memory formation after mild COVID-19. Whole-study results and caveats: Contracting clones from day 15 to 85 showed balanced CD4/CD8; later expanders favored CD4+.

TCRdb passed the 5' RACE reads through MiXCR, listing each CDR3 protein once. The table has about 140,000 distinct CDR3 sequences, more than 12% seen once. The source is an adult woman who had mild COVID-19 (a few samples of this study predate the infection). Cell type and time point are not known. The specimen sequenced was PBMCs or a T cell subset sorted from them (not recorded which).

In DNA, the CDR3 is TGCAGTGCTAGGCCCCCAGGTACCTACAATGAGCAGTTCTTC. This translates into CSARPPGTYNEQFF. This chain uses TRBV20-1 with TRBJ2-1; D remains unclear. Germline CDR1 reads DFQATT; CDR2 reads SNEGSKA (reference sequence). This CDR3 region has 14 residues. Trimming removed 3 bases at V and 2 bases at J, with 11 bases between.